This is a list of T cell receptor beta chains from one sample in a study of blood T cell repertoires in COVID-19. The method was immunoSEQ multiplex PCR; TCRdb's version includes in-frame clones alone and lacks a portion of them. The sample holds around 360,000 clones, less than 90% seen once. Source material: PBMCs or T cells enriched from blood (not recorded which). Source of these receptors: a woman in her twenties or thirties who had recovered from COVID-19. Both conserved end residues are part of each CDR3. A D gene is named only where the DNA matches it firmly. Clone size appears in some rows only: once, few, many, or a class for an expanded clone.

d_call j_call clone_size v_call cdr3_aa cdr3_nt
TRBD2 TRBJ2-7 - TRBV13 CASSLAGWSSGRQYF TGTGCCAGCAGCTTAGCCGGTTGGTCTAGCGGCAGACAGTACTTC
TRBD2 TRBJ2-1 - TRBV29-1 CSARLAGEDEQFF TGCAGCGCCAGACTAGCGGGAGAAGATGAGCAGTTCTTC
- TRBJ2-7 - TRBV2 CASSGDRSGYEQYF TGTGCCAGCAGTGGAGACAGGTCGGGCTACGAGCAGTACTTC
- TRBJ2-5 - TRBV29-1 CSVAEIFGETQYF TGCAGCGTTGCAGAGATTTTCGGTGAGACCCAGTACTTC
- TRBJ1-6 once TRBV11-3 CASSFRFSASSPLHF TGTGCCAGCAGCTTCAGGTTTTCCGCCAGTTCACCCCTCCACTTT
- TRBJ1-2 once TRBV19 CASSARAGAHGYTF TGTGCCAGTAGCGCTCGGGCAGGGGCCCATGGCTACACCTTC
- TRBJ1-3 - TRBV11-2 CASSSVRGSGNTIYF TGTGCCAGCAGTTCCGTCAGGGGTTCAGGAAACACCATATATTTT
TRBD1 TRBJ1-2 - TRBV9 CASSATGGLSGYTF TGTGCCAGCAGCGCCACAGGGGGTCTATCGGGCTACACCTTC
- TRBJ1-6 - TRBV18 CASMDSLNSPLHF TGTGCCAGCATGGACAGCCTTAATTCACCCCTCCACTTT
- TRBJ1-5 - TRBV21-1 CASSQNGTYSSRAQHF TGTGCCAGCAGCCAAAACGGGACATACTCCTCTCGGGCCCAGCATTTT
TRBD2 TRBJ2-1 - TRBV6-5 CASSYSPSGRSNEQFF TGTGCCAGCAGTTACTCCCCTAGCGGGAGGTCCAATGAGCAGTTCTTC
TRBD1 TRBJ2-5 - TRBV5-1 CASSLMGQQETQYF TGCGCCAGCAGCTTGATGGGACAGCAAGAGACCCAGTACTTC
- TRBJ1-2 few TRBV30 CAWSPIRGNGYTF TGTGCCTGGAGCCCGATCAGAGGGAACGGCTACACCTTC
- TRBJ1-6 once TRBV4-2 CASSQTAGQINSPLHF TGTGCCAGCAGCCAAACCGCCGGACAGATTAATTCACCCCTCCACTTT
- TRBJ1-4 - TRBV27 CASSPTRGPSNEKLFF TGTGCCAGCTCCCCGACTCGAGGGCCTAGTAATGAAAAACTGTTTTTT
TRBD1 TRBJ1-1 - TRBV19 CASRPLPQGAKTEAFF TGTGCCAGTAGGCCTTTACCACAGGGGGCGAAGACTGAAGCTTTCTTT
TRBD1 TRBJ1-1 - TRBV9 CASSGTGKNTEAFF TGTGCCAGCAGTGGGACAGGGAAGAACACTGAAGCTTTCTTT
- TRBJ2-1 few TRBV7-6 CASSHLTTTVNEQFF TGTGCCAGCAGCCATCTGACCACTACTGTCAATGAGCAGTTCTTC
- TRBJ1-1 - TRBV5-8 CASSFLRLSEAFF TGTGCCAGCAGCTTCCTCCGACTTTCGGAAGCTTTCTTT
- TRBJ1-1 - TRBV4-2 CASSQTGGRYTEAFF TGTGCCAGCAGCCAGACCGGCGGTAGATATACTGAAGCTTTCTTT